Listed here is a single T cell receptor beta chain. The data were taken from a study of blood T cell repertoires in COVID-19. Turning to the study itself: Samples came from the United States, Italy and Spain, spanning acute and convalescent COVID-19. PBMCs, B-cell-depleted T cells, or T cells provided the cDNA or gDNA that made up the material.

How the authors handled the data: The authors estimated nucleated cell counts from reference gene primer amplification. Assay: immunoSEQ multiplex PCR; the TCRdb copy retains only in-frame clones and omits some. V, J and clone size are taken as reported in that table, and D and trimming were inferred from the DNA itself. The table shows roughly 200,000 clones, with around 83% occurring only once. This CDR3 has 17 amino acids. V was shortened by 2 bases and J by 0 bases, with 14 bases between the two germline ends. From germline, CDR1 is SGHTA and CDR2 FQGNSA. The receptor was isolated from a human donor in a cohort sampled during active COVID-19. Sequenced material: peripheral blood. The gene calls are TRBV7-2 and TRBJ2-1; possible D gene TRBD1, 7 bases. The CDR3 DNA is TGTGCCAGCAGCTTACAGGGGGGACCTAGCTCCTACAATGAGCAGTTCTTC. Translating gives CASSLQGGPSSYNEQFF.